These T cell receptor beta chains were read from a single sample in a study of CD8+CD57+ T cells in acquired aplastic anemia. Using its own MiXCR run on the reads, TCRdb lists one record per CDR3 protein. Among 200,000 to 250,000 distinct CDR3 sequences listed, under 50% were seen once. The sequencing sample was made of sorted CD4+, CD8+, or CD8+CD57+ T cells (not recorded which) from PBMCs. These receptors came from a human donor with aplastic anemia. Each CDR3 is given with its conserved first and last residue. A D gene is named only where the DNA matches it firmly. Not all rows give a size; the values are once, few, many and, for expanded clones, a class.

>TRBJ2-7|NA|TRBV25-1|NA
CASRGGLKSIEQYF
TGTGCCAGCAGGGGGGGTTTGAAGAGTATTGAGCAGTACTTC
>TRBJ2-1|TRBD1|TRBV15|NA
CASSARGQGGNEQLF
TGTGCCAGCAGTGCCCGAGGACAGGGTGGGAATGAGCAGCTCTTC
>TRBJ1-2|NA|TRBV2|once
CASSERLTGSGGYTF
TGTGCCAGCAGTGAAAGGCTTACAGGGTCGGGGGGCTACACCTTC
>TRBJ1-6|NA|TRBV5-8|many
CASSLGPQDNSPLHF
TGTGCCAGCAGCCTAGGGCCACAAGATAATTCACCCCTCCACTTT
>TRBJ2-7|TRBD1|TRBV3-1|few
CASSLQGASEQYF
TGTGCCAGCAGCCTTCAGGGGGCCTCCGAGCAGTACTTC
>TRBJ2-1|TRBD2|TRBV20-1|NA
CSARGPTSGGLPSSYNERFF
TGCAGTGCTAGAGGCCCTACTAGCGGGGGGCTCCCCAGCTCCTACAATGAGCGGTTCTTC
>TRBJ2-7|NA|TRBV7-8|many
CASSLGETYEQYF
TGTGCCAGCAGCTTGGGGGAGACCTACGAGCAGTACTTC
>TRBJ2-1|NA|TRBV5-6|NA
CASSGLQGTNEQFF
TGTGCCAGCAGCGGGCTACAGGGAACGAATGAGCAGTTCTTC
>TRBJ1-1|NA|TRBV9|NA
CASSFSVDAEAFF
TGTGCCAGCAGTTTTTCCGTGGACGCTGAAGCTTTCTTT
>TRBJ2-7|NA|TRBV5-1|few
CASSLDISSYEQYF
TGCGCCAGCAGCTTGGACATCAGCTCCTACGAGCAGTACTTC
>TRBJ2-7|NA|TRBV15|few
CATSRSRDLGRDYEQYF
TGTGCCACCAGCAGAAGTAGAGATTTAGGCAGGGACTACGAGCAGTACTTC
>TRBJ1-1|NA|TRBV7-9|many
CASSLVMPGRGSRRNTEAFF
TGTGCCAGCAGCTTAGTGATGCCAGGGAGGGGGTCCCGGAGGAACACTGAAGCTTTCTTT
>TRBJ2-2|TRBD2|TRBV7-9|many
CASSLWGTTVAGELFF
TGTGCCAGCAGCTTATGGGGGACTACGGTGGCCGGGGAGCTGTTTTTT
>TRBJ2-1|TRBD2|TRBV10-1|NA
CASSLSGGADEQFF
TGCGCCAGCAGCCTTAGCGGGGGGGCCGATGAGCAGTTCTTC
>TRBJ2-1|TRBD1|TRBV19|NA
CASSTTGSGEQFF
TGTGCCAGTAGTACGACAGGGTCGGGTGAGCAGTTCTTC
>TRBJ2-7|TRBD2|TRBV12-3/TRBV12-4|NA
CASRGGKNEQYF
TGTGCCAGCAGGGGGGGGAAGAACGAGCAGTACTTC
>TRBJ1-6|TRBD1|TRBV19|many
CASSMGQGQFSPLHF
TGTGCCAGTAGTATGGGACAGGGGCAATTTTCACCCCTCCACTTT